This T cell receptor (beta chain) was sequenced during a study of shared clonotypes between healthy human individuals. In the study overall: Each donor's CD8 memory used one plate, CD8 naive two, each CD4 subset three.

The CDR3 totals 12 residues. The germline V gene encodes CDR1 SGHRS and CDR2 YFSETQ. V shed 4 bases and J shed 6 bases, with 9 bases lying between them. The authors' processing: Because ImmunoSEQ provided only junction sequences with no quality scores, the filtering differed. Assay: immunoSEQ multiplex PCR; the TCRdb copy retains only in-frame clones and omits some. V and J calls and clone size are those listed in that table; D and trimming were worked out from the DNA. The top ten hold 0.36% of the sample, which has 2 million to 3 million clones, approximately 93% seen once. With respect to this clone: Additional DNA sequences in this sample encode the identical CDR3.

The chain has TRBV5-1 and TRBJ2-3; D might be TRBD1 (5 bases). Sequencing was performed on naive CD4+ T cells from PBMCs. Subset of the sample: CD45RA+ positively selected. This receptor was obtained from a man younger than 30 in good health. Some clones in this sample may be carry-over from other donors' samples. CDR3 residues: CASSHAGDTQYF. The CDR3 DNA sequence: TGCGCCAGCAGCCACGCAGGGGATACGCAGTATTTT.